This T cell receptor (beta chain) emerged from a study of OX40 agonist ivuxolimab in advanced cancers. Clones were sequenced by immunoSEQ multiplex PCR, and TCRdb holds only the in-frame ones, with some missing. The repertoire includes 30,000 to 40,000 clones, roughly 87% of them detected once, and approximately 40% sits in the top ten. In this sample, this clone turned up a few times. Autoimmune disease history or systemic immunosuppression led to patients being barred. This CDR3 has 15 amino acids. V was clipped by 1 base and J by 0 bases; unmatched bases: 3. The V gene's germline CDR1 is SGHTA and CDR2 FQGNSA.

The clonotype comes from an adult with an advanced solid tumor such as melanoma, head and neck, liver or kidney cancer. Sample: CD4+ or CD8+ T cells sorted from blood, taken in a trial of the OX40 agonist ivuxolimab. V usage is TRBV7-2 and J usage is TRBJ2-7; 7 bases align to TRBD1. The CDR3 nucleotides are TGTGCCAGCAGCTTAGGGACAGGTCCCTCCTACGAGCAGTACTTC. The encoded protein is CASSLGTGPSYEQYF.